This T cell receptor (beta chain) was recorded in a study of Ad26.COV2.S vaccination and SARS-CoV-2 variants. Clones were sequenced by immunoSEQ multiplex PCR, and TCRdb holds only the in-frame ones, with some missing. The sample includes about half a million clones, 80% to 90% of them seen just once. Regarding treatment: some 19 received Ad26.COV2.S at low or high dose, single or two shots; several received placebo; per-sample allocation not given. Sampling occurred on day 63 after the first vaccine or placebo injection. This clone was observed a single time. This CDR3 has 11 amino acids. The germline CDR1 and CDR2 sequences are SGHAT and FQDESV (reference sequence). Trimming shortened V by 6 bases and J by 10 bases, and 11 bases separated the two germline ends.

Sequencing was performed on peripheral blood, taken in a trial of Ad26.COV2.S vaccine versus placebo. The V call is TRBV11-1, the J call TRBJ2-3; D may correspond to TRBD1 or TRBD2 (5 bases each). This receptor was obtained from a person aged 18-65 years who received the Ad26.COV2.S COVID-19 vaccine or a placebo. CDR3 bases: TGTGCCAGCAGTTGGGGGTCGCCGCAGTATTTT. This translates into CASSWGSPQYF.